The 7 T cell receptor beta chains below were found in one sample sequenced in a study of blood T cell repertoires in COVID-19. Assay: immunoSEQ multiplex PCR; the TCRdb copy retains only in-frame clones and omits some. The sample has 200,000 to 250,000 clones, approximately 80% seen once. The source material was peripheral blood. All receptors derive from a woman older than 75 with COVID-19, enrolled during active disease.

The V call is TRBV11-3, the J call TRBJ2-7; 7 nucleotides align to TRBD1. Trimming removed 3 bases from V and 0 bases from J; junction bases left unmatched: 5. This CDR3 contains 15 residues. Germline V gene sequence: CDR1 SGHNT, CDR2 YENEEA. CDR3 DNA sequence: TGTGCCAGCAGCTTCTCGGGACAGAGCTCCTACGAGCAGTACTTC. Its protein product is CASSFSGQSSYEQYF.

The chain joins TRBV2 to TRBJ1-3, with 8 bases fitting TRBD1. V trimming: 3 bases; J trimming: 1 base; junction bases outside the gene matches: 5. This CDR3 has 16 amino acids. Germline CDR1 reads SNHLY; CDR2 reads FYNNEI. The DNA for the CDR3 is TGTGCCAGCAGTGAGGCGCAGGGGGCATCTGGAAACACCATATATTTT. Translation gives CASSEAQGASGNTIYF.

This clone was observed a single time. The J gene is TRBJ2-1, the V gene TRBV11-2; D is undetermined. The germline CDR1 and CDR2 sequences are SGHAT and FQNNGV. CDR3 size: 13 residues. Trimming took off 1 base at V and 7 bases at J, with 8 bases between the two ends. Here the CDR3 DNA reads TGTGCCAGCAGCTTAGGACTCAATAATGAGCAGTTCTTC. As protein: CASSLGLNNEQFF. Using reference TRBV11-2 and TRBJ2-1 for the parts outside the CDR3, the full variable domain is EAGVAQSPRYKIIEKRQSVAFWCNPISGHATLYWYQQILGQGPKLLIQFQNNGVVDDSQLPKDRFSAERLKGVDSTLKIQPAKLEDSAVYLCASSLGLNNEQFFGPGTRLTVL.

The chain is built from TRBV9 and TRBJ2-7; D may be TRBD2 (5 bases). The CDR3 runs to 13 residues. Germline V gene sequence: CDR1 SGDLS, CDR2 YYNGEE. Between the trimmed V and J ends, which lost 2 bases and 6 bases, there was a span of 12 bases. CDR3 protein: CASSVEGFGEQYF. DNA of the CDR3: TGTGCCAGCAGCGTTGAGGGCTTCGGCGAGCAGTACTTC.

This clone turned up a few times. V and J are TRBV9 and TRBJ2-7, with TRBD2 matching 9 bases. Losses at the gene ends were 0 bases for V and 2 bases for J; bases not matched to a gene: 3. Germline V gene sequence: CDR1 SGDLS, CDR2 YYNGEE. The CDR3 is 15 residues long. CDR3 in amino acids: CASSVAASGTYEQYF. Here the CDR3 DNA reads TGTGCCAGCAGCGTAGCAGCTAGCGGGACCTACGAGCAGTACTTC.

The chain carries TRBV21-1 and TRBJ1-5; the table's D gene call, TRBD1, was not cross checked with the DNA. TRBV21-1 is given as a pseudogene. CDR3 length: 13 residues. In nucleotides, the CDR3 is TGTGCCAACATGACAGGGGGCAATCAGCCCCAGCATTTT. Amino acids: CANMTGGNQPQHF.

The V and J genes are TRBV11-2 and TRBJ1-3; tentative D call: TRBD1 (5 bases). CDR3 length equals 16 residues. Germline CDR1 is SGHAT and CDR2 is FQNNGV. Trimming pared 6 bases from V and 4 bases from J, leaving 19 bases between. The CDR3 bases are TGTGCCAGCAGTCGCCGAGGAGGGGTTTACGGAAACACCATATATTTT. It translates to CASSRRGGVYGNTIYF. Full variable domain (remainder filled in from reference TRBV11-2 and TRBJ1-3): EAGVAQSPRYKIIEKRQSVAFWCNPISGHATLYWYQQILGQGPKLLIQFQNNGVVDDSQLPKDRFSAERLKGVDSTLKIQPAKLEDSAVYLCASSRRGGVYGNTIYFGEGSWLTVV.